This TCR beta chain is from a study of cytomegalovirus exposure and HLA in healthy donors. General study results and limits: Exclusion as indistinguishable affected some V segments, including TRBV6-2 and TRBV6-3. An analysis that was carried out later associated 16,951 TCR beta sequences with HLA alleles at 0.05 false discovery rate. In a later analysis, a missense DCLRE1C variant was linked to TCR beta V- and J-gene trimming.

The primer mix had 60 Vbeta and 13 Jbeta primers. Sequenced by immunoSEQ multiplex PCR; TCRdb stores in-frame clones only, minus some. This table has 150,000 to 200,000 clones, approximately 84% appearing once. The CDR3 is 14 amino acids. The germline V gene encodes CDR1 MNHNS and CDR2 SASEGT. V was clipped by 4 bases and J by 8 bases; unmatched bases: 10. For this clone: Its antigen is unknown.

The J gene is TRBJ1-2, the V gene TRBV6-1, with 7 nucleotides matching TRBD1. This TCR derives from a woman aged 25 to 39 in good health and CMV-seropositive. Sequencing was performed on PBMCs. The CDR3 DNA sequence: TGTGCCAGCAGTGGCCGGGACAGAAGTGTGGGCTACACCTTC. The encoded protein is CASSGRDRSVGYTF.